Listed here are 28 T cell receptor beta chains from one sample, sequenced in a study of read filtering for tumor transcriptome and immune sequencing. The library was built from roughly 400 ng RNA with molecular barcoded adaptors for alpha/delta and beta/gamma chains. Via MiXCR, TCRdb re-called the reads, giving one row per CDR3 protein. The sample yields some 130,000 distinct CDR3 sequences, roughly 13% seen once. Source material: a population of CD138-negative cells sorted from bone marrow. The receptors originated from a donor aged 40 or over with multiple myeloma.

This clonotype was found many times. The chain joins TRBV7-9 to TRBJ2-5, with D possibly TRBD1 on 6 matching bases. There are 15 residues in the CDR3. Germline V gene lookup returns CDR1 SEHNR and CDR2 FQNEAQ (reference sequence). The V end was cut by 4 bases, the J end by 4 bases, with 16 bases between. The CDR3 here is CASSSNREFTETQYF. CDR3 bases: TGTGCCAGCAGCTCCAACAGGGAATTTACAGAGACCCAGTACTTC.

This clonotype was seen only a few times. The chain is built from TRBV11-3 and TRBJ1-1; 7 positions match TRBD1. This CDR3 spans 16 amino acids. Germline trimming cut 4 bases from V and 5 bases from J; bases unmatched to any gene: 13. Germline-derived CDR1 and CDR2 are SGHNT and YENEEA. Here the CDR3 reads CASSSAGTATGTEAFF. CDR3 sequence (DNA): TGTGCCAGCAGCTCGGCAGGGACAGCCACGGGGACTGAAGCTTTCTTT.

This clonotype appeared many times. The chain is built from TRBV29-1 and TRBJ2-1; 8 bases map to TRBD1. V dropped 7 bases and J dropped 6; count of bases not matched to a gene: 8. The CDR3 consists of 13 residues. CDR1 and CDR2 from the germline V gene are SQVTM and ANQGSEA. CDR3 region: CSALDRVGNEQFF. The CDR3 DNA reads TGCAGCGCCCTGGACAGGGTCGGCAATGAGCAGTTCTTC.

The chain carries TRBV6-6 and TRBJ1-5; TRBD1 agrees at 7 bases. J gave up 0 bases and V 5 bases, and 13 bases lay outside the gene matches. Per the germline V gene, CDR1 is MNHNY and CDR2 is SVGAGI (reference sequence). The CDR3 spans 18 residues. CDR3 amino acids: CASSGARDRSHSNQPQHF. In DNA, the CDR3 is TGTGCCAGCAGTGGTGCCCGGGACAGATCCCATAGCAATCAGCCCCAGCATTTT.

This clonotype was seen repeatedly, ten times or more. The chain uses TRBV5-5 and TRBJ1-1, with D unresolved. The CDR3 totals 12 residues. CDR1 and CDR2 from the germline V gene are SGHKS and YYEKEE (reference sequence). V was cut by 4 bases and J by 8 bases, with 12 bases left in between. CDR3 protein: CASSPSLNEAFF. The DNA for the CDR3 is TGTGCCAGCAGCCCTAGTTTGAACGAAGCTTTCTTT.

This clonotype was recorded many times. This rearrangement joins TRBV18 to TRBJ1-5; the D is unclear. Germline V gene data show CDR1 as KGHSH and CDR2 as LQKENI. V was cut by 2 bases and J by 0 bases, with 5 bases left in between. This CDR3 region has 14 residues. CDR3 sequence reads: CASSPWDSNQPQHF. CDR3 nucleotide sequence: TGTGCCAGCTCACCATGGGATAGCAATCAGCCCCAGCATTTT.

In regard to this clonotype: One end of the junction is discordant with germline, which a read error may explain. V is TRBV7-3 and J is TRBJ2-2; tentative D call: TRBD2 (6 bases). The CDR3 runs to 16 residues. Germline V gene data show CDR1 as SGHTA and CDR2 as FQGTGA. Written as DNA, the CDR3 is TGTGCCAGCAGCTCCCGGGCAGCAGCGAACACCGGGGGGCTGTTTTTT. It is translated as CASSSRAAANTGGLFF.

This clonotype has at least ten counts. This chain links TRBV7-9 with TRBJ2-2; D remains ambiguous. The CDR3 contains 12 residues. V was cut by 6 bases and J by 6 bases, with 8 bases left in between. Germline values: CDR1 SEHNR, CDR2 FQNEAQ (reference sequence). The CDR3 DNA is TGTGCCAGCAGGGGCGGTGCCGGGGAGCTGTTTTTT. This gives the protein CASRGGAGELFF.

To note about this clonotype: A much larger clone is a single base away; this may be a read error. The chain uses TRBV19 and TRBJ2-7; D is possibly TRBD1 (6 bases). The length of the CDR3 is 13 residues. Germline-derived CDR1 and CDR2 are LNHDA and SQIVND (reference sequence). CDR3 loop: CASSVQGFYEQHF. The CDR3 DNA reads as TGTGCCAGTAGCGTACAGGGATTCTACGAGCAGCACTTC.

V usage is TRBV7-3 and J usage is TRBJ2-5; 9 bases map to TRBD1. CDR3 length: 16 amino acids. J lost 5 bases, V lost 2 bases, and 9 bases had no gene match. Germline V gene lookup returns CDR1 SGHTA and CDR2 FQGTGA. The CDR3 reads CASSLRGTGKTETQYF. Here the CDR3 DNA reads TGTGCCAGCAGCTTACGGGGGACAGGGAAGACGGAGACCCAGTACTTC. The variable domain in full, with the rest retrieved from reference TRBV7-3 and TRBJ2-5, is GAGVSQTPSNKVTEKGKYVELRCDPISGHTALYWYRQSLGQGPEFLIYFQGTGAADDSGLPNDRFFAVRPEGSVSTLKIQRTERGDSAVYLCASSLRGTGKTETQYFGPGTRLLVL.

This clonotype occurred a few times. Just one base apart from a much larger clone, this may be a read error. The chain links TRBV29-1 to TRBJ2-7; D assignment may be TRBD1 or TRBD2 (5 bases each). V was trimmed by 7 bases and J by 5 bases, leaving 21 bases between them. This CDR3 region has 14 residues. In germline, CDR1 is SQVTM, CDR2 ANQGSEA. Written as DNA, the CDR3 is TGCAGCGCCATCACCGGGATAGGGGCCGACGAGCAGTACTTC. This gives the protein CSAITGIGADEQYF.

This clonotype came up a few times. A much bigger clone sits one base away, suggesting this may be a read error. This CDR3 is missing its conserved last phenylalanine or tryptophan, likely due to a read error. The V and J genes are TRBV20-1 and TRBJ1-1, with a possible D match to TRBD1 (6 bases). V shed 6 bases and J shed 1 base, with 12 bases lying between them. This CDR3 is 13 amino acids long. CDR1 and CDR2 from the germline V gene are DFQATT and SNEGSKA (reference sequence). CDR3 bases: TGCAGTGCAACGGGACAAACGAACACTGAAGCTTTCTCT. This encodes CSATGQTNTEAFS.

Worth noting for this clonotype: This may be a read error: a much more frequent sequence differs by one nucleotide. The chain recombines TRBV19 with TRBJ1-2; D unclear. There are 13 residues in the CDR3. Germline CDR1 is LNHDA and CDR2 is SQIVND (reference sequence). CDR3: CASSPGPNYGCTF. In DNA, the CDR3 is TGTGCCAGTAGCCCGGGTCCTAACTATGGCTGCACCTTC.

The chain uses TRBV11-2 and TRBJ2-7; 11 bases map to TRBD2. Germline V gene lookup returns CDR1 SGHAT and CDR2 FQNNGV. V was clipped by 5 bases and J by 2 bases; unmatched bases: 5. The CDR3 loop spans 15 amino acids. The CDR3, as DNA: TGTGCCAGCAGCCAGACTAGCGGGGTACCCTACGAGCAGTACTTC. Its protein product is CASSQTSGVPYEQYF.

This clonotype was observed at least ten times. DNA for the CDR3: TGTGCCAGCAGTTACTCAGCAGGGGGCATTCAGCCCCAGCATTTT. Protein: CASSYSAGGIQPQHF. The rearrangement links TRBV6-5 to TRBJ1-5, with 8 bases fitting TRBD1. CDR3 size: 15 residues. CDR1 is MNHEY, CDR2 SVGAGI, per germline. With 0 bases clipped from V and 6 bases from J, the junction kept 4 bases outside the gene matches.

This clonotype came up many times. The chain combines TRBV5-1 with TRBJ1-1; no firm D call. The CDR3 spans 13 residues. The germline V gene encodes CDR1 SGHRS and CDR2 YFSETQ. V lost 1 base and J 1 base, leaving 5 bases between the germline ends. CDR3 DNA sequence: TGCGCCAGCAGCTTGCGGTGGAACACTGAAGCTTTCTTT. It specifies CASSLRWNTEAFF.

This clonotype showed up many times. The chain employs TRBV29-1 and TRBJ1-2, with 7 bases lining up with TRBD1. CDR1 SQVTM and CDR2 ANQGSEA come from the germline V gene. With 4 bases clipped from V and 2 bases from J, the junction kept 7 bases outside the gene matches. The CDR3 totals 14 residues. CDR3 loop: CSVVPGQLNYGYTF. The CDR3 region has the DNA TGCAGCGTTGTACCGGGACAGCTCAACTATGGCTACACCTTC.

This clonotype was counted ten times or more. This rearrangement joins TRBV10-2 to TRBJ1-2, with TRBD1 matching over 7 bases. Germline-derived CDR1 and CDR2 are WSHSY and SAAADI. Losses at the gene ends were 11 bases for V and 6 bases for J; bases not matched to a gene: 15. The CDR3 extends over 14 amino acids. In nucleotides, the CDR3 is TGCGCCTCCGGGCTGGGACAGCTCGGTCATGGCTACACCTTC. The encoded protein is CASGLGQLGHGYTF.

This clonotype was observed a handful of times. The rearrangement joins TRBV9 to TRBJ2-3; 9 positions match TRBD2. CDR1 SGDLS and CDR2 YYNGEE come from the germline V gene. Trimming at V came to 6 bases and at J to 5 bases, leaving 10 bases not matched to a gene. The CDR3 has 15 residues. CDR3 residues: CASTLDAGGRDTQYF. For the CDR3, the DNA is TGTGCCAGCACCTTAGATGCGGGAGGGCGAGATACGCAGTATTTT.

This clonotype was picked up many times. The chain joins TRBV27 to TRBJ2-1, with D possibly being TRBD2 (5 bases). This CDR3 comprises 16 residues. The germline V gene encodes CDR1 MNHEY and CDR2 SMNVEV (reference sequence). V lost 5 bases to trimming and J lost 0 bases, with 14 bases between them. CDR3 sequence: CASSVFSASSYNEQFF. The CDR3 DNA follows: TGTGCCAGCAGTGTATTTAGCGCCAGCTCCTACAATGAGCAGTTCTTC.

This clonotype was picked up many times. The chain has TRBV7-9 and TRBJ2-5; 14 bases map to TRBD2. V lost 5 bases and J lost 6; bases outside the gene matches: 17. Per the germline V gene, CDR1 is SEHNR and CDR2 is FQNEAQ (reference sequence). The CDR3 contains 19 residues. DNA for the CDR3: TGTGCCAGCAGCGGGGACGGGGGACTAGCGGGAGAAGTGGGGAAGACCCAGTACTTC. Its protein product is CASSGDGGLAGEVGKTQYF. Complete variable domain (other parts from reference TRBV7-9 and TRBJ2-5): DTGVSQNPRHKITKRGQNVTFRCDPISEHNRLYWYRQTLGQGPEFLTYFQNEAQLEKSRLLSDRFSAERPKGSFSTLEIQRTEQGDSAMYLCASSGDGGLAGEVGKTQYFGPGTRLLVL.

This clonotype has a count of ten or more. The chain recombines TRBV5-5 with TRBJ2-7, with D possibly being TRBD1 (8 bases). Germline V lookup: CDR1 SGHKS, CDR2 YYEKEE (reference sequence). The CDR3 totals 15 residues. V was clipped by 0 bases and J by 9 bases, with 19 bases between them. CDR3 protein: CASSLEDRGGLGQYF. The CDR3 DNA follows: TGTGCCAGCAGCTTGGAAGACAGGGGAGGGCTTGGGCAGTACTTC.

This clonotype has ten or more counts. The gene calls are TRBV27 and TRBJ2-1; D gene uncertain. This CDR3 is built from 15 residues. Germline CDR1 and CDR2: MNHEY and SMNVEV (reference sequence). The ends were cut back, 2 bases at V and 6 bases at J, with 14 bases in the middle. CDR3 DNA sequence: TGTGCCAGCAGTTTAGTGAGCGTACACCTCAATGAGCAGTTCTTC. This encodes CASSLVSVHLNEQFF.

This clonotype was seen many times. This chain joins TRBV5-1 and TRBJ2-7; 9 bases agree with TRBD2. CDR1 is SGHRS and CDR2 is YFSETQ in the germline V gene. This CDR3 is 14 amino acids long. The V and J ends lost 2 bases and 3 bases, in that order; junction bases with no gene match: 3. Here the CDR3 DNA reads TGCGCCAGCAGCTTAAATAGCGGGAGCTACGAGCAGTACTTC. This encodes CASSLNSGSYEQYF.

A few counts support this clonotype. The chain uses TRBV6-1 and TRBJ2-5, with 7 positions matching TRBD2. Trimming removed 4 bases from V and 7 bases from J; junction bases left unmatched: 9. The CDR3 length is 14 residues. The germline V gene encodes CDR1 MNHNS and CDR2 SASEGT. The CDR3 spells CASSAWQRGGTQYF. For the CDR3, the DNA is TGTGCCAGCAGTGCCTGGCAGCGGGGTGGGACCCAGTACTTC.

This clonotype was picked up a small number of times. The chain is built from TRBV20-1 and TRBJ2-3; D not certain. Trimming took 0 bases from V and 2 from J, leaving 0 bases between them. Germline V gene lookup returns CDR1 DFQATT and CDR2 SNEGSKA (reference sequence). The CDR3 extends over 11 amino acids. CDR3: CSARDTDTQYF. CDR3 DNA sequence: TGCAGTGCTAGAGACACAGATACGCAGTATTTT.

This clonotype came up many times. The chain is built from TRBV7-3 and TRBJ2-1; 10 bases map to TRBD2. CDR3 length: 15 amino acids. The trim removed 6 bases at V and 5 bases at J, leaving 7 bases unmatched. The germline V gene has CDR1 SGHTA and CDR2 FQGTGA. CDR3 region: CASSMLAGADNEQFF. CDR3 DNA sequence: TGTGCCAGCAGTATGCTAGCGGGAGCCGACAATGAGCAGTTCTTC.

Ten or more counts support this clonotype. The V call is TRBV29-1, the J call TRBJ2-1; D is ambiguous. The germline V gene encodes CDR1 SQVTM and CDR2 ANQGSEA. The germline V and J ends were trimmed by 8 bases and 7 bases, with 12 bases remaining between them. The CDR3 spans 11 residues. The CDR3 nucleotides read TGCAGCCCCTGGCAAGGGAATGAGCAGTTCTTC. Amino acids: CSPWQGNEQFF.